This record covers a single TCR beta chain. The data derive from a study of blood T cell repertoires in COVID-19. On the study more broadly: Samples came from the United States, Italy and Spain, spanning acute and convalescent COVID-19. In each case, the material was cDNA or gDNA derived from T cells, B-cell-depleted T cells, or PBMCs.

In Seattle, patients joined the study during active infection and were tracked longitudinally. V lost 2 bases and J 2 bases, leaving 7 bases between the germline ends. Germline V gene sequence: CDR1 SGHAT, CDR2 FQNNGV. The CDR3 has 13 amino acids. Here immunoSEQ multiplex PCR was the method, and the copy in TCRdb shows in-frame clones only, minus some. Of hundreds of thousands of clones in the sample, around nine tenths were seen once. The chain couples TRBV11-2 to TRBJ2-7, with D possibly matching TRBD1 (6 bases). The origin of this receptor is a woman between 65 and 79 years old with COVID-19, enrolled during active disease. Material for sequencing was peripheral blood. Here the CDR3 reads CASSLTGPYEQYF. CDR3 coding DNA: TGTGCCAGCAGCTTAACAGGGCCCTACGAGCAGTACTTC.